Following are 22 T cell receptor beta chains from one sample sequenced in a study of cytomegalovirus exposure and HLA in healthy donors. Primers for the PCR totalled 60 Vbeta and 13 Jbeta. Here immunoSEQ multiplex PCR was the method, and the copy in TCRdb shows in-frame clones only, minus some. Found here are approximately 180,000 clones, about 80% of them singletons; the top ten hold less than 1.5%. The material sequenced was PBMCs. The receptors were sampled from a woman in her twenties or thirties in good health and CMV-seropositive.

The chain carries TRBV7-3 and TRBJ2-7, with D possibly matching TRBD2 (6 bases). The CDR3 contains 12 residues. Trimming left V 5 bases short and J 6 bases short, with 11 bases between. Germline-derived CDR1 and CDR2 are SGHTA and FQGTGA. CDR3 nucleotide sequence: TGTGCCAGCAGCCCCCTGGGGGGCGAGCAGTACTTC. It translates to CASSPLGGEQYF.

This clone has more than one count but fewer than ten. The chain uses TRBV6-6 and TRBJ1-5; 8 bases fit TRBD1. CDR3 length equals 16 residues. CDR1 and CDR2 (germline): MNHNY, SVGAGI (reference sequence). Trimming took 5 bases from V and 0 from J; bases not matched to a gene: 6. This CDR3 is CASSKTGGLSNQPQHF. The CDR3 nucleotides are TGTGCCAGCAGTAAAACAGGGGGACTTAGCAATCAGCCCCAGCATTTT.

This clone appeared once. V is TRBV15 and J is TRBJ2-1; D call uncertain. V was trimmed by 1 base and J by 15 bases, leaving 13 bases between them. The germline CDR1 and CDR2 sequences are LNHNV and YYDKDF (reference sequence). This CDR3 has 12 residues. CDR3 DNA: TGTGCCACCAGCAGAGGGCTGGGCCCTGGGTTCTTC. This codes for CATSRGLGPGFF. The whole variable domain, remainder taken from reference TRBV15 and TRBJ2-1, is DAMVIQNPRYQVTQFGKPVTLSCSQTLNHNVMYWYQQKSSQAPKLLFHYYDKDFNNEADTPDNFQSRRPNTSFCFLDIRSPGLGDTAMYLCATSRGLGPGFFGPGTRLTVL.

The chain employs TRBV18 and TRBJ1-1, with D perhaps matching TRBD1 (6 bases). V lost 5 bases and J 3 bases, leaving 16 bases between the germline ends. The germline V gene encodes CDR1 KGHSH and CDR2 LQKENI. This CDR3 is built from 15 residues. The CDR3 is CASSKRGHIDTEAFF. In nucleotides, the CDR3 is TGTGCCAGCTCAAAAAGGGGACATATCGACACTGAAGCTTTCTTT.

The V call is TRBV9, the J call TRBJ1-2, with 7 bases identical to TRBD1. Germline V gene sequence: CDR1 SGDLS, CDR2 YYNGEE. Trimming at V came to 1 base and at J to 2 bases, leaving 5 bases not matched to a gene. The CDR3 consists of 15 residues. The CDR3 reads CASSVLQGRNYGYTF. The CDR3, as DNA: TGTGCCAGCAGCGTACTACAGGGGCGAAACTATGGCTACACCTTC.

The V call is TRBV29-1, the J call TRBJ2-1, with 7 bases that match TRBD1. V shed 6 bases and J 0 bases; nucleotides not matched to a gene: 5. Germline lookup yields CDR1 SQVTM and CDR2 ANQGSEA. The CDR3 runs 14 residues. CDR3 protein: CSVHGQASYNEQFF. The CDR3 nucleotides read TGCAGCGTGCACGGACAGGCCTCCTACAATGAGCAGTTCTTC.

This sequence joins TRBV4-1 and TRBJ2-1; 8 nucleotides line up with TRBD1. The CDR3 has 17 amino acids. Trimming at V came to 0 bases and at J to 7 bases, leaving 11 bases not matched to a gene. Germline V gives CDR1 MGHRA, CDR2 YSYEKL. The CDR3 DNA is TGCGCCAGCAGCCAAGACCCGGGACAGGTGAGCTCAAATGAGCAGTTCTTC. Residues: CASSQDPGQVSSNEQFF.

V usage is TRBV5-1 and J usage is TRBJ2-1; TRBD2 is a possible D gene (5 bases). V was clipped by 4 bases and J by 0 bases, with 23 bases between them. The CDR3 extends over 19 amino acids. Germline CDR1 is SGHRS and CDR2 is YFSETQ. CDR3 amino acids: CASSVRSRTAQISYNEQFF. CDR3 bases: TGCGCCAGCAGCGTGAGGTCGCGGACTGCTCAGATCTCCTACAATGAGCAGTTCTTC.

This clone has only one observation. The V call is TRBV30, the J call TRBJ1-5; TRBD1 matches 7 bases. Germline loops: CDR1 GTSNPN, CDR2 SVGIG (reference sequence). CDR3 length equals 14 residues. Trimming removed 4 bases from V and 1 base from J; junction bases left unmatched: 4. CDR3 DNA sequence: TGTGCCTGGAACAAGGACAGGAGCAATCAGCCCCAGCATTTT. Protein product: CAWNKDRSNQPQHF.

The V call is TRBV5-4, the J call TRBJ2-7, with D perhaps TRBD2 (6 bases). There are 15 residues in the CDR3. V gave up 9 bases and J gave up 1 base, with 20 bases separating them. The germline V gene has CDR1 SGHNT and CDR2 YYREEE (reference sequence). This CDR3 is CATKGREATSYEQYF. CDR3 bases: TGTGCCACCAAAGGCAGGGAGGCAACATCCTACGAGCAGTACTTC.

CDR3 in amino acids: CASSLGAGRETQYF. The CDR3, as DNA: TGTGCCAGCAGCTTAGGCGCAGGGCGAGAGACCCAGTACTTC. The chain combines TRBV7-9 with TRBJ2-5, with a tentative D call TRBD1 (5 bases). The V gene's germline CDR1 is SEHNR and CDR2 FQNEAQ (reference sequence). There are 14 residues in the CDR3. Trimming removed 1 base from V and 4 bases from J, with 10 bases in between.

This clone has a single count. This CDR3 is CASSRGQGVNTEAFF. DNA of the CDR3: TGTGCCAGCAGTCGCGGACAGGGGGTGAACACTGAAGCTTTCTTT. V usage is TRBV6-5 and J usage is TRBJ1-1; 10 bases fit TRBD1. V was clipped by 5 bases and J by 0 bases; unmatched bases: 3. In germline, CDR1 is MNHEY, CDR2 SVGAGI. The CDR3 is 15 residues long.

This clone was detected only a few times. DNA of the CDR3: TGCGCCAGCAGCTTGGCCTTCGCTAGTCTCGATGAGCAGTTCTTC. Amino acid sequence: CASSLAFASLDEQFF. The gene calls are TRBV5-1 and TRBJ2-1; D is undetermined. V was shortened by 0 bases and J by 8 bases, with 15 bases between the two germline ends. CDR3 size: 15 residues. Germline CDR1 and CDR2: SGHRS and YFSETQ.

This chain links TRBV5-1 with TRBJ1-3; 8 positions match TRBD1. CDR3 length: 18 amino acids. The trim removed 5 bases at V and 0 bases at J, leaving 13 bases unmatched. The germline V gene has CDR1 SGHRS and CDR2 YFSETQ. CDR3 DNA sequence: TGCGCCAGCAGGTCCCTGACAGGGGCTGCCATCTCTGGAAACACCATATATTTT. It codes for CASRSLTGAAISGNTIYF.

The chain employs TRBV2 and TRBJ2-1; D not resolved. CDR3 length: 13 residues. The germline CDR1 and CDR2 sequences are SNHLY and FYNNEI. V dropped 0 bases and J dropped 6 bases, with 6 bases sitting between them. The CDR3 sequence: CASSEATTNEQFF. CDR3 DNA: TGTGCCAGCAGTGAAGCGACAACCAATGAGCAGTTCTTC.

V usage is TRBV27 and J usage is TRBJ1-3, with D tentatively TRBD1 (5 bases). Germline lookup yields CDR1 MNHEY and CDR2 SMNVEV (reference sequence). This CDR3 spans 15 amino acids. The V end lost 2 bases, the J end lost 0 bases, and 8 bases lay between the germline ends. The CDR3 bases are TGTGCCAGCAGTTTAAACAGGAACTCTGGAAACACCATATATTTT. Translation: CASSLNRNSGNTIYF.

This chain connects TRBV5-4 to TRBJ1-3; D possibly corresponds to TRBD1 (6 bases). This CDR3 is 16 amino acids long. In germline, CDR1 is SGHNT, CDR2 YYREEE (reference sequence). V was shortened by 1 base and J by 0 bases, with 11 bases between the two germline ends. The CDR3 sequence: CASSLSRGISGNTIYF. The CDR3 nucleotides read TGTGCCAGCAGCTTGTCCAGGGGTATCTCTGGAAACACCATATATTTT.

The chain is built from TRBV19 and TRBJ1-2; 10 positions agree with TRBD1. The V gene's germline CDR1 is LNHDA and CDR2 SQIVND (reference sequence). This CDR3 comprises 15 residues. V trimming: 3 bases; J trimming: 2 bases; junction bases outside the gene matches: 3. The CDR3 sequence is CASSMGQGTNYGYTF. CDR3 coding DNA: TGTGCCAGTAGTATGGGACAGGGGACGAACTATGGCTACACCTTC. Full variable domain (rest looked up from reference TRBV19 and TRBJ1-2): DGGITQSPKYLFRKEGQNVTLSCEQNLNHDAMYWYRQDPGQGLRLIYYSQIVNDFQKGDIAEGYSVSREKKESFPLTVTSAQKNPTAFYLCASSMGQGTNYGYTFGSGTRLTVV.

This clone was observed once. This chain uses TRBV7-2 with TRBJ2-7; 10 nucleotides match TRBD2. This CDR3 comprises 14 residues. Trimming cost V 5 bases and J 3 bases; bases outside gene matches: 4. Germline CDR1 is SGHTA and CDR2 is FQGNSA. CDR3 sequence: CASSISGRYYEQYF. The CDR3 DNA follows: TGTGCCAGCAGCATTAGCGGGAGGTACTACGAGCAGTACTTC.

The J gene is TRBJ2-3, the V gene TRBV10-2; 7 nucleotides align to TRBD1. Germline V CDR1 and CDR2: WSHSY, SAAADI. The CDR3 is 17 residues long. J gave up 5 bases and V 2 bases, and 13 bases lay outside the gene matches. Here the CDR3 reads CASSESLGQVIGDTQYF. The CDR3 nucleotides are TGCGCCAGCAGTGAGAGTCTCGGACAGGTGATCGGAGATACGCAGTATTTT.

This clone was observed a few times. CDR3 in amino acids: CASSLAGHEQYF. DNA for the CDR3: TGTGCCAGCAGCTTAGCAGGGCACGAGCAGTACTTC. This rearrangement joins TRBV11-2 to TRBJ2-7, with D possibly matching TRBD1 (5 bases). This CDR3 spans 12 amino acids. V was clipped by 1 base and J by 5 bases, with 6 bases between them. Per the germline V gene, CDR1 is SGHAT and CDR2 is FQNNGV.

The CDR3 DNA follows: TGTGCCAGCAGTGGTGAGTCCAACGAGCAGTACTTC. Translation gives CASSGESNEQYF. The chain links TRBV27 to TRBJ2-7; D uncertain. This CDR3 is 12 amino acids long. Trimming left V 5 bases short and J 5 bases short, with 10 bases between. The V gene's germline CDR1 is MNHEY and CDR2 SMNVEV (reference sequence).